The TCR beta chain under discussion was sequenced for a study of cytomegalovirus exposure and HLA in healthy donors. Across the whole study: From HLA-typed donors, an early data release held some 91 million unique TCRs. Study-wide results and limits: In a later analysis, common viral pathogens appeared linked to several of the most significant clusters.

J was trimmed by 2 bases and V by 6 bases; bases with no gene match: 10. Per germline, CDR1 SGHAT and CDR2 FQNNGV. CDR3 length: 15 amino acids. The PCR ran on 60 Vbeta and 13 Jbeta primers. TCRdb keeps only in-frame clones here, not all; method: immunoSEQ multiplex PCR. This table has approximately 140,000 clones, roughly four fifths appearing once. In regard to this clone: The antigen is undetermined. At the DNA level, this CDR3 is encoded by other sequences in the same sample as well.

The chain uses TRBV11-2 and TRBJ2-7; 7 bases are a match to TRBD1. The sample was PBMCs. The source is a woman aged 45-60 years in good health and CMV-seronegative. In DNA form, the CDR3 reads TGTGCCAGCAGTGCGGCGACAGGGCATACCTACGAGCAGTACTTC. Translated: CASSAATGHTYEQYF.